The sequence of this T cell receptor beta chain was determined in a study of shared clonotypes between healthy human individuals. Profiled with immunoSEQ multiplex PCR; TCRdb holds only in-frame clones, not every one. The sample holds 800,000 to 1,200,000 clones, approximately 80% seen once. The germline gives CDR1 LGHNA, CDR2 YSLEER. CDR3 length: 14 residues. V gave up 0 bases and J gave up 0 bases, with 5 bases separating them. The receptor comes from a man aged 18 to 30 in good health. Some clones in this sample may be carry-over from other donors' samples. The chain recombines TRBV4-3 with TRBJ1-2; D not certain. Sequencing input: memory CD4+ T cells from PBMCs. The sample's subset: CD45RA-negative fraction. CDR3 nucleotides: TGCGCCAGCAGCCAAGATTGGACTAACTATGGCTACACCTTC. Its translation: CASSQDWTNYGYTF.